Reported below is one T cell receptor beta chain. This entry is derived from a study of blood T cell repertoires in COVID-19. The CDR3 is 15 amino acids. In germline, CDR1 is KGHDR, CDR2 SFDVKD. The V gene end was trimmed by 1 base and the J gene end by 6 bases; junction bases not matched to a gene: 4. Here immunoSEQ multiplex PCR was the method, and the copy in TCRdb shows in-frame clones only, minus some. The profile shows 150,000 to 200,000 clones, around 80% of them singletons. The chain couples TRBV24-1 to TRBJ2-1; TRBD2 agrees at 8 bases. The source of this sequence is a man aged 50 to 59 who had recovered from COVID-19. Sequences were obtained from PBMCs or T cells enriched from blood (not recorded which). Here the CDR3 DNA reads TGTGCCACCAGTGATTTCACTCGGGGGGGCAATGAGCAGTTCTTC. Encoded protein: CATSDFTRGGNEQFF.